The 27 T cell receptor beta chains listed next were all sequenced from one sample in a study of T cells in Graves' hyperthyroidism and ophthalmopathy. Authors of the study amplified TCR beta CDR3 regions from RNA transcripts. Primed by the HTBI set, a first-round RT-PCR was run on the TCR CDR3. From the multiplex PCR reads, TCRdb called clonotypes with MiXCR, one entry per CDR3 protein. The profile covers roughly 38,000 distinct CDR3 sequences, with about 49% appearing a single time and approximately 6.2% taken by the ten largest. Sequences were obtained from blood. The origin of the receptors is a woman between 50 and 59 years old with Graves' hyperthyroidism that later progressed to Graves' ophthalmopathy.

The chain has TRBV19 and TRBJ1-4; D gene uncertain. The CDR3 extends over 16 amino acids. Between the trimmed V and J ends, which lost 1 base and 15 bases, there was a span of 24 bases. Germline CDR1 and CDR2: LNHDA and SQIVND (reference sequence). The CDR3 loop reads CASSIGHRNTEAFLFF. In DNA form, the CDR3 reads TGTGCCAGTAGTATAGGCCACAGAAACACTGAAGCTTTCTTGTTTTTT.

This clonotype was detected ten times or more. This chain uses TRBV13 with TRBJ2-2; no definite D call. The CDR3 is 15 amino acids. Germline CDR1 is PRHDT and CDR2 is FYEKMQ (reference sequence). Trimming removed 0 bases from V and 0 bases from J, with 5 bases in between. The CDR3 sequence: CASSLGPANTGELFF. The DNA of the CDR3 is TGTGCCAGCAGCTTAGGGCCGGCGAACACCGGGGAGCTGTTTTTT.

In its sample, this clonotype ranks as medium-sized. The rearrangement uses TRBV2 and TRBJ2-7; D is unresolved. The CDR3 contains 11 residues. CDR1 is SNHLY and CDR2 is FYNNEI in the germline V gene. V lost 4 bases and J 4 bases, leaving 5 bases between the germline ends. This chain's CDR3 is CASSATYEQYF. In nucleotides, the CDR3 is TGTGCCAGCAGTGCGACTTACGAGCAGTACTTC.

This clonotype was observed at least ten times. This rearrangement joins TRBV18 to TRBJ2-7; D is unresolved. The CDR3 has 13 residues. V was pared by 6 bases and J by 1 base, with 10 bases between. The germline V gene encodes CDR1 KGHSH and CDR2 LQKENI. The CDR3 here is CASSRQLSYEQYF. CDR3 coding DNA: TGTGCCAGCTCGCGTCAGTTGTCCTACGAGCAGTACTTC.

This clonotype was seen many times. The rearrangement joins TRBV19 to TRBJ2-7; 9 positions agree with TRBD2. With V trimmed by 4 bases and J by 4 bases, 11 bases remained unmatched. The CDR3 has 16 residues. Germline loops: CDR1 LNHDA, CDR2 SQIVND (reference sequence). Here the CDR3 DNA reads TGTGCCAGTAGTAAGATGCATAGCGGGAGAATGTACGAGCAGTACTTC. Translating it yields CASSKMHSGRMYEQYF.

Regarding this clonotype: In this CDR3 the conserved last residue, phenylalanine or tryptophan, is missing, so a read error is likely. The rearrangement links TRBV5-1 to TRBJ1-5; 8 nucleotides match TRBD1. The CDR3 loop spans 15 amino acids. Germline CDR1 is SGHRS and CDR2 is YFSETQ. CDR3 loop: CASSLQGAINQLQHL. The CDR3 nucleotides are TGCGCCAGCAGCTTGCAGGGGGCGATTAATCAGCTCCAGCATCTT.

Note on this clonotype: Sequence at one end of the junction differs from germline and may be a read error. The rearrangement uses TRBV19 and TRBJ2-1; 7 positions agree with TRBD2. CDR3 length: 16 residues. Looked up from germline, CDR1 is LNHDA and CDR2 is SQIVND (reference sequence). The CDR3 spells CASSIEAGVGYDEQFF. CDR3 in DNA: TGTGCCAGTAGTATCGAGGCGGGAGTAGGCTACGATGAGCAGTTCTTC.

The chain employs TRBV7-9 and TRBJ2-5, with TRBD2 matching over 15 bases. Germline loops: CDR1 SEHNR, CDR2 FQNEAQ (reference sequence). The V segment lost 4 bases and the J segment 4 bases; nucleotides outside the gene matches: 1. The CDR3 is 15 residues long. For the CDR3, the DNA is TGTGCCAGCAGCTCGGGACTAGCGGGAGGAGAGACCCAGTACTTC. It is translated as CASSSGLAGGETQYF.

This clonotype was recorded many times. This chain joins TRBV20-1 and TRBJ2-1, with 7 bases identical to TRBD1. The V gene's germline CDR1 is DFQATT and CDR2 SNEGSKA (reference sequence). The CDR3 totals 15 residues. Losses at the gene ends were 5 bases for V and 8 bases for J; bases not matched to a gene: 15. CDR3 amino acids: CSAEGAGGSWDEQFF. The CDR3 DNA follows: TGCAGTGCTGAGGGGGCGGGTGGCTCCTGGGATGAGCAGTTCTTC.

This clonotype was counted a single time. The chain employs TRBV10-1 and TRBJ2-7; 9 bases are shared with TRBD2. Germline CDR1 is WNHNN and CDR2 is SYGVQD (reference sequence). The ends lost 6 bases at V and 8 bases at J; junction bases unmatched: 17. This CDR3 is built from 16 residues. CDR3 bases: TGCGCCAGCAGCCTCACACCGGGACTAGCCTTAACGAAGCAGTACTTC. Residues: CASSLTPGLALTKQYF.

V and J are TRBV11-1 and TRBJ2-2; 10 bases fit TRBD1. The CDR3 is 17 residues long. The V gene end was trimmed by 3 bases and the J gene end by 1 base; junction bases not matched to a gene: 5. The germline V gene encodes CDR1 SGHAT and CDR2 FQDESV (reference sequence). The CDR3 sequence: CASSFAGTGVNTGELFF. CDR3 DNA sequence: TGTGCCAGCAGCTTCGCCGGGACAGGGGTGAACACCGGGGAGCTGTTTTTT.

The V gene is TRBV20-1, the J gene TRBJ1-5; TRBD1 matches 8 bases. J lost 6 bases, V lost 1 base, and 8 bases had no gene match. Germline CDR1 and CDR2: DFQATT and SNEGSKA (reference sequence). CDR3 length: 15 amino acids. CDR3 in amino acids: CSARATGASSQPQHF. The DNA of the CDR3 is TGCAGTGCTAGAGCGACAGGGGCGTCTTCTCAGCCCCAGCATTTT.

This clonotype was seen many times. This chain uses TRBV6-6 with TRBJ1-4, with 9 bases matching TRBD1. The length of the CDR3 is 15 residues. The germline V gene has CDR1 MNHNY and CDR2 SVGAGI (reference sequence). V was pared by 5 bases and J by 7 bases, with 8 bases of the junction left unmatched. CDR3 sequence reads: CASSNNRGRGEKLFF. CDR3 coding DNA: TGTGCCAGCAGTAACAACAGGGGGCGAGGTGAAAAACTGTTTTTT.

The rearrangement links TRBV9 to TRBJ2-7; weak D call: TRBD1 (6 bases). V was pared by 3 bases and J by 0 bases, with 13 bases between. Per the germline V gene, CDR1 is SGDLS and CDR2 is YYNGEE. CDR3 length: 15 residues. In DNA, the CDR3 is TGTGCCAGCAGCGGATCCAGGGGTGGCTCCTACGAGCAGTACTTC. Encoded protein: CASSGSRGGSYEQYF.

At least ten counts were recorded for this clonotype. CDR3 sequence (DNA): TGCGCCAGCAGCGAGCGGACAGGGGACTATGGCTACACCTTC. It yields the protein CASSERTGDYGYTF. This sequence joins TRBV4-3 and TRBJ1-2, with 9 bases fitting TRBD1. The CDR3 totals 14 residues. CDR1 is LGHNA, CDR2 YSLEER, per germline. The ends lost 5 bases at V and 3 bases at J; junction bases unmatched: 4.

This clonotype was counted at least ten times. This chain's CDR3 is CASSPQIGGIQYF. CDR3 DNA sequence: TGTGCCAGCAGCCCCCAAATTGGAGGCATTCAGTACTTC. V gene TRBV9 combines with J gene TRBJ2-4; maybe TRBD2 (5 bases). Germline values: CDR1 SGDLS, CDR2 YYNGEE. The ends were cut back, 4 bases at V and 9 bases at J, with 14 bases in the middle. The CDR3 is made up of 13 amino acids.

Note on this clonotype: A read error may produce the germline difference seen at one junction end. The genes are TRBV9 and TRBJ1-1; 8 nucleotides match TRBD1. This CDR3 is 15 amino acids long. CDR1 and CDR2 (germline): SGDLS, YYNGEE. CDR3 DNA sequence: TGTGCCAGCGCCCTTCTCGGACAGGGCGGAACTGAAGCTTCCTTT. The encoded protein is CASALLGQGGTEASF.

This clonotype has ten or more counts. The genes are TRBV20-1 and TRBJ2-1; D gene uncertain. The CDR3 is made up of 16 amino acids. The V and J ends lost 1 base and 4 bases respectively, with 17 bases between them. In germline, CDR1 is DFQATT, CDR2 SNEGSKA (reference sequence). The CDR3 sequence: CSARGGLRSSYNEQFF. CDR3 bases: TGCAGTGCTAGAGGAGGTCTGCGGTCGAGTTACAATGAGCAGTTCTTC.

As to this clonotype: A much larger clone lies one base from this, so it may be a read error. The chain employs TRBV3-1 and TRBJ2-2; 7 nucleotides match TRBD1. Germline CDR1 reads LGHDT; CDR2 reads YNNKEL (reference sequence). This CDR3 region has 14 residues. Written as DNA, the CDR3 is TGTGCCGGCAGCCAAGGGACAGTCACCGGGGAGCTGTTTTTT. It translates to CAGSQGTVTGELFF.

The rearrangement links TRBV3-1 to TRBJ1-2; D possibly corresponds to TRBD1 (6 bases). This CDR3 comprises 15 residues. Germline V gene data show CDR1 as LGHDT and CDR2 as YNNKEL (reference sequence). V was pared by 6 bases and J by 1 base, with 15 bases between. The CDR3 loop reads CASSAGASNNYGYTF. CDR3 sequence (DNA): TGTGCCAGCAGTGCAGGGGCGAGCAATAACTATGGCTACACCTTC.

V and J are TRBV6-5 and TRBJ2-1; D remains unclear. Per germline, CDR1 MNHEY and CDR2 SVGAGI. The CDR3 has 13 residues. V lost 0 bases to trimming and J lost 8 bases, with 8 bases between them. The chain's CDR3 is CASSYSIVDEQFF. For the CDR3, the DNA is TGTGCCAGCAGTTACTCGATTGTAGATGAGCAGTTCTTC.

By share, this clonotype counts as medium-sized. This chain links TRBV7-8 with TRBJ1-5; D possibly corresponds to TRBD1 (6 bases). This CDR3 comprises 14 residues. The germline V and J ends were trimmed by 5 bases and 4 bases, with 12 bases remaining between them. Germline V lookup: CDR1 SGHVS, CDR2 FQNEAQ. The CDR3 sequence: CASSLRRGNQPQHF. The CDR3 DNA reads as TGTGCCAGCAGCCTAAGGAGGGGGAATCAGCCCCAGCATTTT.

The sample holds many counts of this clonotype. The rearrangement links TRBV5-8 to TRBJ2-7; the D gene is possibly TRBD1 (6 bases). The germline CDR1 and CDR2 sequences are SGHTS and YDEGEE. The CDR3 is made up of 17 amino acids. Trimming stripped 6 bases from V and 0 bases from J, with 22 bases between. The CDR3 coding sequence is TGTGCCAGCACCCCCAGGGGCACCGGATGGAGCTCCTACGAGCAGTACTTC. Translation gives CASTPRGTGWSSYEQYF.

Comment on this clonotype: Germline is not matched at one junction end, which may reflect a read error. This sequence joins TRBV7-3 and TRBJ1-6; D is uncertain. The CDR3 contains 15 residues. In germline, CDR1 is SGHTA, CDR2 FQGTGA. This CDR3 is CASGFKSSYNSPLHF. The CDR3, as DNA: TGTGCCAGCGGCTTCAAGAGTTCCTATAATTCACCCCTCCACTTT.

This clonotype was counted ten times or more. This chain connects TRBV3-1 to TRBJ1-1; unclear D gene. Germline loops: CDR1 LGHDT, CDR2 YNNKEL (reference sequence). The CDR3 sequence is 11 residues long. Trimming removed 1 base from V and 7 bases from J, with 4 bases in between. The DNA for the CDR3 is TGTGCCAGCAGCCAAGTTAGTGAAGCTTTCTTT. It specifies CASSQVSEAFF.

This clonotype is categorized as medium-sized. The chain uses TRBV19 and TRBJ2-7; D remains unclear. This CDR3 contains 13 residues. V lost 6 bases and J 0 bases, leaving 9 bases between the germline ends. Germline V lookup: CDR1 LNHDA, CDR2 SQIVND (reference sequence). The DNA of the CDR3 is TGTGCCAGTAGACAGCGCAGCTCCTACGAGCAGTACTTC. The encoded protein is CASRQRSSYEQYF.

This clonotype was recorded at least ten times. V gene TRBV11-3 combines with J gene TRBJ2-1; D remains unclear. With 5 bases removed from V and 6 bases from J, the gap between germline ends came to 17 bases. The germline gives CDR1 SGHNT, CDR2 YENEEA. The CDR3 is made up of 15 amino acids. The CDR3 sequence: CASSPNYGPANEQFF. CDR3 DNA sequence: TGTGCCAGCAGCCCCAATTATGGACCCGCCAATGAGCAGTTCTTC.